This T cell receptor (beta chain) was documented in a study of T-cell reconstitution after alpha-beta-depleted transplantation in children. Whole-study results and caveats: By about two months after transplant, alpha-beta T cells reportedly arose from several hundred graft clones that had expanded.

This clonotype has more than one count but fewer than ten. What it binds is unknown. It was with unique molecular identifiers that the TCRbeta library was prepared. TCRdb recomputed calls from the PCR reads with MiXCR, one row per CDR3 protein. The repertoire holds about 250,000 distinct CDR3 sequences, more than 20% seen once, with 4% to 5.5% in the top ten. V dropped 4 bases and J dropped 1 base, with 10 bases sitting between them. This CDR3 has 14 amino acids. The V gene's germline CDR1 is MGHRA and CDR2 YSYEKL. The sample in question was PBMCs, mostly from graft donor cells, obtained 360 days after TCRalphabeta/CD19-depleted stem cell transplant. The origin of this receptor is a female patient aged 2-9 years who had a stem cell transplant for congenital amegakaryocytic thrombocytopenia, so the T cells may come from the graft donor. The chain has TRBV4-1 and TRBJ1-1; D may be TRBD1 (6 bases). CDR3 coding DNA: TGCGCCAGCAGCCTGGGACACCCGAACACTGAAGCTTTCTTT. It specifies CASSLGHPNTEAFF.